This TCR beta chain is from a study of blood T cell repertoires in COVID-19. As for the study in general: Researchers got acute and convalescent COVID-19 samples from the United States, Italy and Spain. T cells, B-cell-depleted T cells, or PBMCs provided the cDNA or gDNA that served as material.

The authors' processing: Estimated nucleated cell counts came from reference gene primer amplification. The data were produced by immunoSEQ multiplex PCR, yet TCRdb's version contains in-frame clones alone and is incomplete. The V and J calls and clone size come from that table; D and trimming were worked out from the DNA. Of approximately 330,000 clones listed, roughly 87% are singletons. Trimming took 5 bases from V and 4 from J; bases not matched to a gene: 3. The CDR3 is made up of 13 amino acids. Germline lookup yields CDR1 SGHTA and CDR2 FQGNSA. Enrolment of Seattle patients took place during active infection, and they were followed longitudinally. This clone occurred a few times.

The V call is TRBV7-2, the J call TRBJ1-2, with 8 positions matching TRBD1. Sequencing was carried out using peripheral blood. This TCR was recovered from a man aged 30 to 45 with COVID-19, enrolled during active disease. CDR3 loop: CASSQGTGYGYTF. The CDR3 DNA reads TGTGCCAGCAGCCAAGGGACAGGCTATGGCTACACCTTC.